This TCR beta chain was captured by sequencing in a study of cytomegalovirus exposure and HLA in healthy donors. Whole-study findings and limits: Presence/absence analyses treated sequencing depth as roughly uniform across donors. Several top significant clusters appeared, in a later analysis, to be linked to common viral pathogens.

To note about this clone: Its antigen is still unknown.

Use of 60 Vbeta and 13 Jbeta primers characterized the PCR. The repertoire was sequenced with immunoSEQ multiplex PCR; TCRdb's copy has only in-frame clones and lacks some. The sample has some 180,000 clones, roughly 79% seen once. The sample taken for sequencing was PBMCs. This receptor was identified in a male donor in good health and CMV-seronegative.

In DNA form, the CDR3 reads TGTGCCAGCTCACCACTTGGAAAGGGGGCTCTGGACGAGCAGTACTTC. Translation: CASSPLGKGALDEQYF. The V gene is TRBV18, the J gene TRBJ2-7, with 7 bases identical to TRBD1. The germline V gene has CDR1 KGHSH and CDR2 LQKENI. The CDR3 runs to 16 residues. Germline trimming cut 1 base from V and 5 bases from J; bases unmatched to any gene: 11.